The 24 T cell receptor beta chains in this list originate from one sample, sequenced in a study of blood T cell repertoires in COVID-19. Sequencing used immunoSEQ multiplex PCR; TCRdb keeps in-frame clones, though not all of them. The table includes about 80,000 clones, 85% detected once. Material for sequencing was peripheral blood. Receptor source: a man aged 80 or over with active or convalescent COVID-19.

J is TRBJ1-1 and V is TRBV4-1; D unclear. V was trimmed by 0 bases and J by 5 bases, leaving 13 bases between them. The CDR3 sequence is 15 residues long. Per germline, CDR1 MGHRA and CDR2 YSYEKL. In nucleotides, the CDR3 is TGCGCCAGCAGCCAAGATTCGCCGGGTCGGACTGAAGCTTTCTTT. This codes for CASSQDSPGRTEAFF.

There are a few counts of this clone. V usage is TRBV4-1 and J usage is TRBJ2-5; TRBD2 matches at 10 bases. CDR3 length equals 16 residues. Per germline, CDR1 MGHRA and CDR2 YSYEKL. V lost 4 bases and J lost 2; bases outside the gene matches: 7. CDR3 sequence (DNA): TGCGCCAGCAGCCGCAGCGGGGGGGCGGGTCAAGAGACCCAGTACTTC. Translated: CASSRSGGAGQETQYF.

CDR3 residues: CSVIRQGGYNEQFF. The CDR3 nucleotides are TGCAGCGTCATTAGACAGGGGGGATACAATGAGCAGTTCTTC. The chain joins TRBV29-1 to TRBJ2-1, with TRBD1 identical over 9 bases. Trimming cost V 6 bases and J 4 bases; bases outside gene matches: 7. The germline gives CDR1 SQVTM, CDR2 ANQGSEA. The CDR3 runs to 14 residues.

The chain recombines TRBV24-1 with TRBJ2-2; 8 nucleotides align to TRBD1. Germline V gene sequence: CDR1 KGHDR, CDR2 SFDVKD. This CDR3 has 14 amino acids. The DNA of the CDR3 is TGTGCTACAGGGGGACGGAAGAACACCGGGGAGCTGTTTTTT. This encodes CATGGRKNTGELFF.

The V call is TRBV2, the J call TRBJ2-7; unclear D gene. The V gene lost 3 bases and the J gene lost 4 bases, with 10 bases spanning the gap. The germline gives CDR1 SNHLY, CDR2 FYNNEI. The CDR3 is 13 amino acids. The chain's CDR3 is CASSDDTRYEQYV. The CDR3 nucleotides read TGTGCCAGCAGTGATGACACCCGTTACGAGCAGTACGTC.

This chain connects TRBV5-4 to TRBJ2-1; TRBD2 aligns across 7 bases. The length of the CDR3 is 18 residues. V shed 0 bases and J 4 bases; nucleotides not matched to a gene: 13. The germline CDR1 and CDR2 sequences are SGHNT and YYREEE (reference sequence). The CDR3 loop is CASSLVGGSLSLYNEQFF. Here the CDR3 DNA reads TGTGCCAGCAGCTTGGTCGGCGGGAGTCTTTCTCTATACAATGAGCAGTTCTTC.

The chain combines TRBV6-5 with TRBJ1-1, with 7 bases matching TRBD1. Germline loops: CDR1 MNHEY, CDR2 SVGAGI. This CDR3 has 11 amino acids. V lost 7 bases and J lost 8; bases outside the gene matches: 4. CDR3 residues: CASKGQVEAFF. For the CDR3, the DNA is TGTGCCAGCAAAGGACAGGTCGAAGCTTTCTTT.

The chain employs TRBV6-5 and TRBJ2-3, with 10 bases identical to TRBD1. The CDR3 is 14 amino acids. Trimming at V came to 6 bases and at J to 6 bases, leaving 6 bases not matched to a gene. Per germline, CDR1 MNHEY and CDR2 SVGAGI. The CDR3 sequence: CASRGGTGADTQYF. CDR3 sequence (DNA): TGTGCCAGCAGGGGAGGGACAGGGGCGGATACGCAGTATTTT.

This clone was seen once. The chain recombines TRBV27 with TRBJ2-3; TRBD1 aligns across 10 bases. The germline V gene has CDR1 MNHEY and CDR2 SMNVEV (reference sequence). The CDR3 has 16 amino acids. With V trimmed by 2 bases and J by 1 base, 3 bases remained unmatched. CDR3 DNA: TGTGCCAGCAGTTTAGCCGGGACAGGGGGCACAGATACGCAGTATTTT. This translates into CASSLAGTGGTDTQYF.

V and J are TRBV3-1 (or the pseudogene TRBV3-2) and TRBJ2-3, with a weak D call TRBD1 (6 bases). Germline values: CDR1 LGHDT, CDR2 YNNKEL (reference sequence). Trimming removed 0 bases from V and 2 bases from J, with 12 bases in between. The CDR3 consists of 16 residues. CDR3 sequence (DNA): TGTGCCAGCAGCCAAGATCTGGACAGATCCACAGATACGCAGTATTTT. This sequence encodes CASSQDLDRSTDTQYF.

The chain couples TRBV11-2 to TRBJ2-3; the D gene is possibly TRBD2 (5 bases). Germline assignment: CDR1 SGHAT and CDR2 FQNNGV. Trimming took 5 bases from V and 7 from J, leaving 10 bases between them. The CDR3 consists of 12 residues. The CDR3 DNA is TGTGCCAGCAGCCAGGACGGGAATACGCAGTATTTT. It specifies CASSQDGNTQYF.

This chain connects TRBV19 to TRBJ2-1; 15 bases match TRBD2. The CDR3 contains 20 residues. Trimming cost V 5 bases and J 1 base; bases outside gene matches: 12. Germline CDR1 reads LNHDA; CDR2 reads SQIVND (reference sequence). CDR3 sequence reads: CASSSPAGTSGRNSYNEQFF. CDR3 bases: TGTGCCAGTAGTTCCCCGGCTGGGACTAGCGGGAGGAATTCCTACAATGAGCAGTTCTTC.

Only one count was recorded for this clone. The chain uses TRBV7-9 and TRBJ1-1; the D gene is possibly TRBD1 (6 bases). The CDR3 has 13 amino acids. The V end was cut by 5 bases, the J end by 4 bases, with 11 bases between. The germline CDR1 and CDR2 sequences are SEHNR and FQNEAQ (reference sequence). CDR3 DNA sequence: TGTGCCAGCAGCACTACAGGGAGCACTGAAGCTTTCTTT. This codes for CASSTTGSTEAFF.

J is TRBJ2-3 and V is TRBV20-1; weak D call: TRBD1 (5 bases). This CDR3 has 12 amino acids. V was clipped by 3 bases and J by 14 bases, with 18 bases between them. Per the germline V gene, CDR1 is DFQATT and CDR2 is SNEGSKA (reference sequence). The DNA for the CDR3 is TGCAGTGCTAGTGGGTCGGCCAGCCAGGGGTATTTT. This encodes CSASGSASQGYF.

This chain connects TRBV6-5 to TRBJ2-3, with 9 bases identical to TRBD1. The V segment lost 5 bases and the J segment 3 bases; nucleotides outside the gene matches: 3. CDR3 size: 14 residues. Germline CDR1 MNHEY, CDR2 SVGAGI. For the CDR3, the DNA is TGTGCCAGCAGTCCGGGACAGGGTACAGATACGCAGTATTTT. As protein: CASSPGQGTDTQYF.

The V gene is TRBV5-1, the J gene TRBJ2-1; perhaps TRBD2 as D (6 bases). Germline V gene sequence: CDR1 SGHRS, CDR2 YFSETQ. The CDR3 sequence is 14 residues long. The ends were cut back, 4 bases at V and 7 bases at J, with 15 bases in the middle. This chain's CDR3 is CASSLEGAENEQFF. The DNA for the CDR3 is TGCGCCAGCAGCCTGGAGGGAGCTGAGAATGAGCAGTTCTTC.

This clone was recorded only once. The chain is built from TRBV5-1 and TRBJ2-5, with TRBD2 as a possible D gene (7 bases). CDR1 and CDR2 from the germline V gene are SGHRS and YFSETQ. The germline V and J ends were trimmed by 5 bases and 2 bases, with 16 bases remaining between them. The CDR3 totals 15 residues. CDR3 sequence (DNA): TGCGCCAGCAGTATCGGGGGGCGAGGGCAAGAGACCCAGTACTTC. It yields the protein CASSIGGRGQETQYF. The full variable domain, its missing parts supplied by reference TRBV5-1 and TRBJ2-5, is KAGVTQTPRYLIKTRGQQVTLSCSPISGHRSVSWYQQTPGQGLQFLFEYFSETQRNKGNFPGRFSGRQFSNSRSEMNVSTLELGDSALYLCASSIGGRGQETQYFGPGTRLLVL.

V is TRBV27 and J is TRBJ1-3; weak D call: TRBD1 (6 bases). Looked up from germline, CDR1 is MNHEY and CDR2 is SMNVEV (reference sequence). V was cut by 8 bases and J by 1 base, with 12 bases left in between. The CDR3 runs to 14 residues. This CDR3 is CASGKQGSGNTIYF. Written as DNA, the CDR3 is TGTGCCAGCGGGAAACAGGGTTCTGGAAACACCATATATTTT.

This rearrangement joins TRBV6-5 to TRBJ1-5, with 9 bases aligning to TRBD1. The germline V gene has CDR1 MNHEY and CDR2 SVGAGI. CDR3 size: 15 residues. V dropped 4 bases and J dropped 7; count of bases not matched to a gene: 8. The DNA of the CDR3 is TGTGCCAGCAGTTGGGGACAGGGCATAACGCAGCCCCAGCATTTT. Protein product: CASSWGQGITQPQHF.

CDR3 region: CASSRGTGLGNTIYF. Here the CDR3 DNA reads TGTGCCAGTAGTAGGGGGACAGGACTCGGAAACACCATATATTTT. V gene TRBV19 combines with J gene TRBJ1-3; 8 bases map to TRBD1. Germline V gene sequence: CDR1 LNHDA, CDR2 SQIVND (reference sequence). This CDR3 is built from 15 residues. Unmatched junction bases numbered 6, after V lost 4 bases and J lost 4 bases.

The V call is TRBV28, the J call TRBJ1-2; D not certain. This CDR3 is 14 amino acids long. Germline V gene lookup returns CDR1 MDHEN and CDR2 SYDVKM. The ends were cut back, 2 bases at V and 5 bases at J, with 12 bases in the middle. The CDR3: CASSLTAIPYGYTF. The CDR3 bases are TGTGCCAGCAGTTTAACAGCCATACCGTATGGCTACACCTTC.

This clone has a handful of counts. The genes are TRBV2 and TRBJ1-5; unclear D gene. CDR3 length: 15 amino acids. CDR1 and CDR2 (germline): SNHLY, FYNNEI. The V gene lost 2 bases and the J gene lost 6 bases, with 14 bases spanning the gap. CDR3 DNA: TGTGCCAGCAGTGAACTCGGCGGGGTTGGTCAGCCCCAGCATTTT. It specifies CASSELGGVGQPQHF.

V gene TRBV30 combines with J gene TRBJ2-2; 7 bases align to TRBD1. CDR1 and CDR2 (germline): GTSNPN, SVGIG (reference sequence). Trimming cost V 3 bases and J 7 bases; bases outside gene matches: 11. The length of the CDR3 is 15 residues. CDR3 coding DNA: TGTGCCTGGAGCGCGGGCCAGGGGGACGGCGGGGAGCTGTTTTTT. It specifies CAWSAGQGDGGELFF.

V gene TRBV6-5 combines with J gene TRBJ2-2, with TRBD2 identical over 8 bases. This CDR3 has 15 amino acids. Germline assignment: CDR1 MNHEY and CDR2 SVGAGI. The ends lost 6 bases at V and 2 bases at J; junction bases unmatched: 5. The CDR3 DNA follows: TGTGCCAGCAGCCTAGCGGGCCGAAACACCGGGGAGCTGTTTTTT. Protein: CASSLAGRNTGELFF.